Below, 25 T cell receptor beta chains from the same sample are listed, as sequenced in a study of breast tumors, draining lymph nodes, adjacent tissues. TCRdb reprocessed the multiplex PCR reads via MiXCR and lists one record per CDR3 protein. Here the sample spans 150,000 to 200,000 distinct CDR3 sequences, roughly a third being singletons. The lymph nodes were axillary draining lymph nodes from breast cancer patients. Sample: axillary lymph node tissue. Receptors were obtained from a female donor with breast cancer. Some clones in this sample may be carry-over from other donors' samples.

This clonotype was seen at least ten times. The CDR3 DNA reads TGTGCCAGCGAGCCTCTAGCGGACACCTACGAGCAGTACTTC. Translated, it gives CASEPLADTYEQYF. V usage is TRBV27 and J usage is TRBJ2-7, with TRBD2 matching 7 bases. The CDR3 loop spans 14 amino acids. Germline loops: CDR1 MNHEY, CDR2 SMNVEV (reference sequence). With V trimmed by 8 bases and J by 2 bases, 9 bases remained unmatched.

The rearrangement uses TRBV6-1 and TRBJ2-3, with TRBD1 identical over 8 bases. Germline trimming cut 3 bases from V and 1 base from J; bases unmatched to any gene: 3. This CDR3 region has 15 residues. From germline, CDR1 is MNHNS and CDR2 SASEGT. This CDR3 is CASSDDRGGTDTQYF. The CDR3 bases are TGTGCCAGCAGTGACGACAGGGGCGGCACAGATACGCAGTATTTT.

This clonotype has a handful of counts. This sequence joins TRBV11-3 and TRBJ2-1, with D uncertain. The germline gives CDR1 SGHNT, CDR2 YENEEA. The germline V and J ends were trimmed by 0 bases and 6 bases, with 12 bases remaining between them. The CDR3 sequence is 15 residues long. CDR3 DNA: TGTGCCAGCAGCTTAGATGGTGAAAGACTCAATGAGCAGTTCTTC. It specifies CASSLDGERLNEQFF.

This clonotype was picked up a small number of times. CDR3 sequence: CASSEAGGSGNTIYF. The CDR3 DNA reads TGTGCCAGCAGTGAAGCGGGGGGGAGTGGAAACACCATATATTTT. This chain uses TRBV6-1 with TRBJ1-3, with D possibly matching TRBD1 (5 bases). The CDR3 has 15 amino acids. With 0 bases removed from V and 3 bases from J, the gap between germline ends came to 9 bases. Germline CDR1 and CDR2: MNHNS and SASEGT.

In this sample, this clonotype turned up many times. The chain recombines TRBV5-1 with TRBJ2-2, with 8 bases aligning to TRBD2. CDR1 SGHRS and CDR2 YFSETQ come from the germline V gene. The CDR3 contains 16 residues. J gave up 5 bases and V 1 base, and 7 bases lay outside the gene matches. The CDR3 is CASSLTRGAQTGELFF. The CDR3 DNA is TGCGCCAGCAGCTTGACGCGGGGGGCTCAGACCGGGGAGCTGTTTTTT.

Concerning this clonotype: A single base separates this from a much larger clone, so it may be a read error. In DNA form, the CDR3 reads TGTGCCAGCAGCCAAGCGGACAGCTCCTACGAGCAGTACTTC. Translating gives CASSQADSSYEQYF. The chain employs TRBV4-2 and TRBJ2-7, with TRBD1 as a possible D gene (6 bases). The CDR3 is made up of 14 amino acids. V gave up 1 base and J gave up 0 bases, with 7 bases separating them. Germline CDR1 LGHNA, CDR2 YNFKEQ.

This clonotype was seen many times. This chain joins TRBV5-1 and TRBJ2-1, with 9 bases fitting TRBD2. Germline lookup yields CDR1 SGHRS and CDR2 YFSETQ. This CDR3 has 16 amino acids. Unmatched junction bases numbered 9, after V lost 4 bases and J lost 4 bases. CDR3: CASSKIAGAVYNEQFF. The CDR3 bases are TGCGCCAGCAGCAAAATAGCGGGGGCCGTATACAATGAGCAGTTCTTC.

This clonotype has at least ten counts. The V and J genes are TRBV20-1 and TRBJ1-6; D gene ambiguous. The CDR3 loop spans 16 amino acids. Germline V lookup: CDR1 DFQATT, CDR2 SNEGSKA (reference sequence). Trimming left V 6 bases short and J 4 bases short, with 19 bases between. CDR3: CSAPPGGPSYNSPLHF. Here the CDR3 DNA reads TGCAGTGCCCCCCCCGGAGGGCCGTCGTATAATTCACCCCTCCACTTT.

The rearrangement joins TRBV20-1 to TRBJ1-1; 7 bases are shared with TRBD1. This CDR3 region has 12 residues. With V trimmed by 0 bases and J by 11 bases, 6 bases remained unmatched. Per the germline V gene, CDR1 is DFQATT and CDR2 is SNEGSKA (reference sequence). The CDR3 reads CSARDDRVTAFF. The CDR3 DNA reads TGCAGTGCTAGAGACGACAGGGTGACTGCTTTCTTT.

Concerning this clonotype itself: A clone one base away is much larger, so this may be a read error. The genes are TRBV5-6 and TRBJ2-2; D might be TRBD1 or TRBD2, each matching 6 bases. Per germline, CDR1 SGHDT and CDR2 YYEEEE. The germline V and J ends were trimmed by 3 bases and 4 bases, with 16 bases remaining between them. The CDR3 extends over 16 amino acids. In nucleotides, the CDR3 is TGTGCCAGCAGCTCTCGGACAGCGGGCGGCACCGGGGAGCTGTTTTTT. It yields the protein CASSSRTAGGTGELFF.

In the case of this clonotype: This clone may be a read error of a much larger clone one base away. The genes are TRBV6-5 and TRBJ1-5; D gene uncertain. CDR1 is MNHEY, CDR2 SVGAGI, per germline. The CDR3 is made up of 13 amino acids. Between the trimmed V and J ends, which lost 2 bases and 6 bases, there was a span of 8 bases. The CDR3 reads CASSYVPRQPQHF. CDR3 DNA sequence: TGTGCCAGCAGTTACGTACCTCGTCAGCCCCAGCATTTT.

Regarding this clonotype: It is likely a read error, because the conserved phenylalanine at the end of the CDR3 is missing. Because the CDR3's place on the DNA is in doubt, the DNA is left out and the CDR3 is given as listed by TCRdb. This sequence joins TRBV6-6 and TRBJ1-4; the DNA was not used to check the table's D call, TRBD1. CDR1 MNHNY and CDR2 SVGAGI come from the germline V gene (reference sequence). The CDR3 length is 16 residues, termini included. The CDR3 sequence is CASSLSTGGSSGKLFY.

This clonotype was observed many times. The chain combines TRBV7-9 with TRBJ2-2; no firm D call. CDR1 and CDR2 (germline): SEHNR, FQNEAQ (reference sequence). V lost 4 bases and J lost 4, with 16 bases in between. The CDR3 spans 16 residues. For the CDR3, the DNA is TGTGCCAGCAGCTCTCTTAGGTGGCAAGTCACCGGGGAGCTGTTTTTT. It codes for CASSSLRWQVTGELFF.

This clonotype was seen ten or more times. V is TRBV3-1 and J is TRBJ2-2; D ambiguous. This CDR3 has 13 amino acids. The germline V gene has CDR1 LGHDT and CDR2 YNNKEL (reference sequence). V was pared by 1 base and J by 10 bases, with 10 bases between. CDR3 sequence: CASSQGQVQELFF. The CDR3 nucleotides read TGTGCCAGCAGCCAAGGCCAGGTCCAGGAGCTGTTTTTT.

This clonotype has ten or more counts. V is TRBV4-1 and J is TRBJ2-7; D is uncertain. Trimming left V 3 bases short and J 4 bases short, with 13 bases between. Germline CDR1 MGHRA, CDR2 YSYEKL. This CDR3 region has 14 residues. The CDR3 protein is CASSQRFGVYEQYF. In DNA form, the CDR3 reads TGCGCCAGCAGCCAGCGGTTTGGGGTGTACGAGCAGTACTTC.

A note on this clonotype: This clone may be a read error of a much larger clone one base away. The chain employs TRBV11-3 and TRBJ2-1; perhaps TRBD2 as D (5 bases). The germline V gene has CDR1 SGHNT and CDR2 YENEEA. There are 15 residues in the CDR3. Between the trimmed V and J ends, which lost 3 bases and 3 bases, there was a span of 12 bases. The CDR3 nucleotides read TGTGCCAGCAGCTTCCCCGGGGATTACTACAATGAGCAGTTCTTC. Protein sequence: CASSFPGDYYNEQFF.

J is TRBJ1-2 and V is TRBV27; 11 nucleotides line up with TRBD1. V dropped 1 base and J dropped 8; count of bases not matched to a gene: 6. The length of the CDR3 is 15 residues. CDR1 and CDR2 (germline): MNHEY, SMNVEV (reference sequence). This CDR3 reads CASSLYPDRGQGYTF. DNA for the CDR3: TGTGCCAGCAGTTTATACCCGGACAGGGGGCAAGGCTACACCTTC.

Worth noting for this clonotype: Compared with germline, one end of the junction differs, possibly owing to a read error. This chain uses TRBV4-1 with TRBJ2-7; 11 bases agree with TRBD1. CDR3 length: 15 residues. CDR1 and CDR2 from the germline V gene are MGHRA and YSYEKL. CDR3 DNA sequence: TGCGCCAGCAGTATTGAGGACAGGGGGCAGTACGAGCGGTACTTC. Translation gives CASSIEDRGQYERYF.

The CDR3 DNA follows: TGCAGTGCTAGGCCCCATCAGCGTTGGCGGGGGGGCAGGAATGAGCAGTTCTTC. It yields the protein CSARPHQRWRGGRNEQFF. The chain links TRBV20-1 to TRBJ2-1, with 9 bases matching TRBD2. Germline CDR1 is DFQATT and CDR2 is SNEGSKA (reference sequence). The J segment lost 7 bases and the V segment lost 3 bases, leaving 19 bases of the junction unmatched. The CDR3 runs to 18 residues.

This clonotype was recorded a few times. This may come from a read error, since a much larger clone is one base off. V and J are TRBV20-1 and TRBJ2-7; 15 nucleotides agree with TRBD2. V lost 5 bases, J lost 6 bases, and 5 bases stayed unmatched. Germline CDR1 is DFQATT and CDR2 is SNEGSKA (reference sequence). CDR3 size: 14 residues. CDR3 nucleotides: TGCAGTGCTGGACTAGCGGGGGGGCCGGCCGAGCAGTACTTC. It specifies CSAGLAGGPAEQYF.

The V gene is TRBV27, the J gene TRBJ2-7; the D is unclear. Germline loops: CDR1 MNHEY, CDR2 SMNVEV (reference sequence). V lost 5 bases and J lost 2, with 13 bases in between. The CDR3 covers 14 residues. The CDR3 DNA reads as TGTGCCAGCAGTCCCATGCTGAATACCTACGAGCAGTACTTC. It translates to CASSPMLNTYEQYF.

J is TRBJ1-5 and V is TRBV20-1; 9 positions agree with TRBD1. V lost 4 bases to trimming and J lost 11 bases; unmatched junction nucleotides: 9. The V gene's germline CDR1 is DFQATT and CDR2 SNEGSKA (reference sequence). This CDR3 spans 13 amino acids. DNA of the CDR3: TGCAGTGCTACGACAGGGGGGTTGGCGGCCCAGCATTTT. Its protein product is CSATTGGLAAQHF.

The chain's CDR3 is CASTDSLTYEQYF. DNA of the CDR3: TGTGCCAGCACCGACAGTTTAACCTACGAGCAGTACTTC. The chain combines TRBV27 with TRBJ2-7, with D possibly being TRBD1 (5 bases). V was clipped by 7 bases and J by 2 bases, with 12 bases between them. The germline gives CDR1 MNHEY, CDR2 SMNVEV (reference sequence). The CDR3 is made up of 13 amino acids.

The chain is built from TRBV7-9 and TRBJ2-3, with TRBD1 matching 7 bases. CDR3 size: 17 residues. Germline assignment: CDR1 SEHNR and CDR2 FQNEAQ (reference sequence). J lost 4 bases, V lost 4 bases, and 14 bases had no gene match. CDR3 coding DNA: TGTGCCAGCAGCTCCCTGGACGGGACAGAAAGTTCAGATACGCAGTATTTT. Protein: CASSSLDGTESSDTQYF.

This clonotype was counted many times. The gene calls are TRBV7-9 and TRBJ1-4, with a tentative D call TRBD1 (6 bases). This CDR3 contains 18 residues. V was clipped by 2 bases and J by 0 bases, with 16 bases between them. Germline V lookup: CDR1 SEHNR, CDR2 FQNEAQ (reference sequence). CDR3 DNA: TGTGCCAGCAGCTTATCGTACCCGAGGGGGGCAACTAATGAAAAACTGTTTTTT. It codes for CASSLSYPRGATNEKLFF. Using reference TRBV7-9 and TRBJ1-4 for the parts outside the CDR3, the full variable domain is DTGVSQNPRHKITKRGQNVTFRCDPISEHNRLYWYRQTLGQGPEFLTYFQNEAQLEKSRLLSDRFSAERPKGSFSTLEIQRTEQGDSAMYLCASSLSYPRGATNEKLFFGSGTQLSVL.